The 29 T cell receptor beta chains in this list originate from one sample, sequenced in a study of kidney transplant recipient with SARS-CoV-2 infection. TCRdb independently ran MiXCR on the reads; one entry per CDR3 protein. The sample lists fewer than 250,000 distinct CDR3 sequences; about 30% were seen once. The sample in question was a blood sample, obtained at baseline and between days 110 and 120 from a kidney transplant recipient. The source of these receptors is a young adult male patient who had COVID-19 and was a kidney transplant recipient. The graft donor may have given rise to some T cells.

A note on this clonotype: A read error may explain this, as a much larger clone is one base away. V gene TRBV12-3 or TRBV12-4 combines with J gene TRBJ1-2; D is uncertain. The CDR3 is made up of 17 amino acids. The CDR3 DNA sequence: TGTGCCAGCAGTATAGCCATCAGCTTCCGAAAGACCTATGGCTACACCTTC. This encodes CASSIAISFRKTYGYTF.

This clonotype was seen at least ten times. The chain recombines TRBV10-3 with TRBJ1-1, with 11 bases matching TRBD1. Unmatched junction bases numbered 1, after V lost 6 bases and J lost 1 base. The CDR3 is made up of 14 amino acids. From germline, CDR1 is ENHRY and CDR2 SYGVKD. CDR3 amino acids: CAIRDRGPNTEAFF. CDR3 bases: TGTGCCATCAGGGACAGGGGGCCGAACACTGAAGCTTTCTTT.

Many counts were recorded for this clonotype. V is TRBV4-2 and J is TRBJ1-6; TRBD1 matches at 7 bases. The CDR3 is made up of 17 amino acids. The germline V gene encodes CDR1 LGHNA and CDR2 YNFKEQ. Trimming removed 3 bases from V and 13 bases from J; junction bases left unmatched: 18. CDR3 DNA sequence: TGTGCCAGCAGCCATTTTCGTGGGGGGACAGCCGTCGCGCCCCTCCACTTT. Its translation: CASSHFRGGTAVAPLHF.

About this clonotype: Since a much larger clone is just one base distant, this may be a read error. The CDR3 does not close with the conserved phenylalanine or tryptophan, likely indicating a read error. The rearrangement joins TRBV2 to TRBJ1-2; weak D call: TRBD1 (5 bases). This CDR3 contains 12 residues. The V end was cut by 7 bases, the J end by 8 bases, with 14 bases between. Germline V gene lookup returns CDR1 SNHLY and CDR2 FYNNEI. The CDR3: CASTWDLRGYTS. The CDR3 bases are TGTGCCAGCACCTGGGACCTTCGGGGCTACACCTCC.

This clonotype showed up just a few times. CDR3 loop: CASSHSGGFYNEQFF. In DNA form, the CDR3 reads TGTGCCAGCAGTCATAGCGGGGGTTTCTACAATGAGCAGTTCTTC. This chain links TRBV6-5 with TRBJ2-1, with 9 bases fitting TRBD2. Per germline, CDR1 MNHEY and CDR2 SVGAGI. V was pared by 5 bases and J by 3 bases, with 5 bases of the junction left unmatched. The CDR3 extends over 15 amino acids.

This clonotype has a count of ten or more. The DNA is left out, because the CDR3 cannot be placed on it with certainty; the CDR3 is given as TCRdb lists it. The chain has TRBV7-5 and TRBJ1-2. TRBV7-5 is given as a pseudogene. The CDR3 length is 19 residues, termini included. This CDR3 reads CISVPEQTIEVGKTYGYTF.

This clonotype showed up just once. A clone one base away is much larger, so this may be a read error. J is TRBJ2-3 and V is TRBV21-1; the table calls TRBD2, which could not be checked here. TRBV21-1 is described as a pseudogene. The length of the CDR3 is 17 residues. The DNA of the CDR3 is TGTGCCAGCAGGATGACTATAGCTACAGTCATGCAAGATACGCGGTATTTT. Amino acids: CASRMTIATVMQDTRYF.

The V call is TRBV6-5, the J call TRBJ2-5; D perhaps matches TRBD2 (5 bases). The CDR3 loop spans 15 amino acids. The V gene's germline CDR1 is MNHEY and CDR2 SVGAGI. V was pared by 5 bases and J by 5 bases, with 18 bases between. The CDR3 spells CASSGYVGGSETQYF. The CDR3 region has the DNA TGTGCCAGCAGTGGTTACGTCGGCGGGTCGGAGACCCAGTACTTC.

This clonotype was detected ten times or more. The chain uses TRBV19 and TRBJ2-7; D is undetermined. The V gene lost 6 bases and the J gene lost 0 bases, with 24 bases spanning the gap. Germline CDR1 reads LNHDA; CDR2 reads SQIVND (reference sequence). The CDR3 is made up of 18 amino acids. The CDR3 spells CASSQTPGSDISSYEQYF. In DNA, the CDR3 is TGTGCCAGTAGCCAGACACCCGGATCTGATATTAGCTCCTACGAGCAGTACTTC.

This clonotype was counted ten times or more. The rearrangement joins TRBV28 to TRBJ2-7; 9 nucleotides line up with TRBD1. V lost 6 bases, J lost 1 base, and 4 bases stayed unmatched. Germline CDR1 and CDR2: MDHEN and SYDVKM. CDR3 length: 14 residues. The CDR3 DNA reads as TGTGCCAGCAGGGACAGGGGCGAATCCTACGAGCAGTACTTC. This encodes CASRDRGESYEQYF.

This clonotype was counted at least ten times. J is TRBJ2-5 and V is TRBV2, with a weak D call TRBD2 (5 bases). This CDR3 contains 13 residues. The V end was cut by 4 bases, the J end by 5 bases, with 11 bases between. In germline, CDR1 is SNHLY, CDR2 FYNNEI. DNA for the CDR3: TGTGCCAGCAGTGGCTCTAGCTCGGAGACCCAGTACTTC. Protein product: CASSGSSSETQYF. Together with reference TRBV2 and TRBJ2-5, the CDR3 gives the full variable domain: EPEVTQTPSHQVTQMGQEVILRCVPISNHLYFYWYRQILGQKVEFLVSFYNNEISEKSEIFDDQFSVERPDGSNFTLKIRSTKLEDSAMYFCASSGSSSETQYFGPGTRLLVL.

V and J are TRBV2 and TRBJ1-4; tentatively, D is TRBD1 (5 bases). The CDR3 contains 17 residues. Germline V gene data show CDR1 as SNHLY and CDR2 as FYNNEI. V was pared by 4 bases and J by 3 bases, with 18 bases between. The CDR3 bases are TGTGCCAGCAGTGCGCAGGGAAGCCTTGCAGCTAATGAAAAACTGTTTTTT. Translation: CASSAQGSLAANEKLFF.

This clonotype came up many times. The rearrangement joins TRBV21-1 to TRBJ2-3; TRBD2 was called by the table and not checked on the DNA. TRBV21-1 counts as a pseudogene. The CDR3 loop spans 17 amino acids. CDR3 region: CASRWRLATVMQDTQYF. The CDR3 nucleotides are TGTGCCAGCAGGTGGCGGCTAGCTACAGTCATGCAAGATACGCAGTATTTT.

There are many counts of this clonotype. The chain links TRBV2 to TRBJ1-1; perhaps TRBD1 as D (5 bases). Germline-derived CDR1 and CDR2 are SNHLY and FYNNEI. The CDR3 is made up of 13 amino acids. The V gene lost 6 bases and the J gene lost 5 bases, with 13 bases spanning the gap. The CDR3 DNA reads TGTGCCAGCAGGGCAACAGGAGGTACTGAAGCTTTCTTT. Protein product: CASRATGGTEAFF. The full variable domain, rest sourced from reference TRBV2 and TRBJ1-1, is EPEVTQTPSHQVTQMGQEVILRCVPISNHLYFYWYRQILGQKVEFLVSFYNNEISEKSEIFDDQFSVERPDGSNFTLKIRSTKLEDSAMYFCASRATGGTEAFFGQGTRLTVV.

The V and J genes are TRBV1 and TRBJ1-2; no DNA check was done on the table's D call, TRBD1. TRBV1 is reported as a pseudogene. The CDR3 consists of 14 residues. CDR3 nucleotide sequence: TGCACCAGCAGCCAACGGGGGGGCCCCAATGGCTACACCTTC. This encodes CTSSQRGGPNGYTF.

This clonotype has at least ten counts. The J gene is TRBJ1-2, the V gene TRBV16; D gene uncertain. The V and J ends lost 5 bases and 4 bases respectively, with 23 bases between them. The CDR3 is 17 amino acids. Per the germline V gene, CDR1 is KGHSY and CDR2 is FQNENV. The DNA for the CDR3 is TGTGCCAGCAGCATGGTGATGGTCGTTAGAAAGACCTATGGCTACACCTTC. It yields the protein CASSMVMVVRKTYGYTF.

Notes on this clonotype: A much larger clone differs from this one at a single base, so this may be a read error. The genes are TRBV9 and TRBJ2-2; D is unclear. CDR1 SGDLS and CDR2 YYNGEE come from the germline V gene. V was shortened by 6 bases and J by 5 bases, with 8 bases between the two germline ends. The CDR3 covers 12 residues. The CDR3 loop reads CASNEPTGELFF. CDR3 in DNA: TGTGCCAGCAACGAACCTACCGGGGAGCTGTTTTTT.

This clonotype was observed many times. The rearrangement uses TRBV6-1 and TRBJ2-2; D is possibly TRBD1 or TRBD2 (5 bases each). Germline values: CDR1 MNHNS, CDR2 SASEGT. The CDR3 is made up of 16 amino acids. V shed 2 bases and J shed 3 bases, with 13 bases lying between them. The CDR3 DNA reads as TGTGCCAGCAGTGAAAAAGGGACCCCTTACACCGGGGAGCTGTTTTTT. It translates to CASSEKGTPYTGELFF.

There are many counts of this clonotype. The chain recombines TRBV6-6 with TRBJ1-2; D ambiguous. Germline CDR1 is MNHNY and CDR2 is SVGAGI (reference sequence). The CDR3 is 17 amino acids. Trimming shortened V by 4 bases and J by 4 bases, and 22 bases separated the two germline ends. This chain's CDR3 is CASSCDQGGRKTYGYTF. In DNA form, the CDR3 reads TGTGCCAGCAGTTGTGACCAAGGTGGGAGAAAGACCTATGGCTACACCTTC.

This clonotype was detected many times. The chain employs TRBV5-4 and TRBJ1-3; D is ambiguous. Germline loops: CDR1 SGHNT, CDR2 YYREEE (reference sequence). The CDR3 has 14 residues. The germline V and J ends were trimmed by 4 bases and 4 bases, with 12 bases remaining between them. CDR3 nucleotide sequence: TGTGCCAGCAGCCCCGCTAGAAAAGGAAACACCATATATTTT. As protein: CASSPARKGNTIYF.

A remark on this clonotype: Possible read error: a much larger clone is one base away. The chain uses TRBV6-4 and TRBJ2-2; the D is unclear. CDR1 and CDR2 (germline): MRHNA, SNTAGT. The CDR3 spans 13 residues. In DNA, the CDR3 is TGTGCCAACAGTGAAACGGAAACCGGGGAGCTGTTTTTT. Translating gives CANSETETGELFF.

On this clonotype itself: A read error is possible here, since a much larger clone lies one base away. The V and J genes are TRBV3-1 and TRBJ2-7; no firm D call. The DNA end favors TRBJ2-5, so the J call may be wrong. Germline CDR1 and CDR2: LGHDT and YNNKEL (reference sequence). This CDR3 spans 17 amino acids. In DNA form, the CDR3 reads TGTGCCAGCAGCGCGTTCGGTACCATTTCTTTCTCTGAGACCCAGTACTTC. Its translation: CASSAFGTISFSETQYF.

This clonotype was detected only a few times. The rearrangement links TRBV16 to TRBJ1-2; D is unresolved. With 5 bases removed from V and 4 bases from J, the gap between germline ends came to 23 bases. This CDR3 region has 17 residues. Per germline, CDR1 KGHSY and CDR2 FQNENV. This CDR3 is CASSSDAVVRKTYGYTF. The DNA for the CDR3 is TGTGCCAGCAGCTCCGACGCGGTCGTTAGAAAGACCTATGGCTACACCTTC.

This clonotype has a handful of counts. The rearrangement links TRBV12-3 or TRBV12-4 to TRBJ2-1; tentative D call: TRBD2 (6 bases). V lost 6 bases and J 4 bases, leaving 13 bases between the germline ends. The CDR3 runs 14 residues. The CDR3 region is CASRDTGGYNEQFF. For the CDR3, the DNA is TGTGCCAGCAGAGACACCGGGGGATACAATGAGCAGTTCTTC.

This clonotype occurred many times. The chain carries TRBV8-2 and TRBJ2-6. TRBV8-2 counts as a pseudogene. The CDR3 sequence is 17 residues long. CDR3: CGTFTRITQSRANVLTF. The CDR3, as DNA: TGTGGCACGTTCACAAGGATAACACAAAGTCGGGCCAACGTCCTGACTTTC.

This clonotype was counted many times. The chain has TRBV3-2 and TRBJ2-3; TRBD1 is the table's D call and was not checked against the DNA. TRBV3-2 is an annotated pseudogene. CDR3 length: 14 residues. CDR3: CASSPPRGSDTQYF. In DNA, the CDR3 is TGTGCCAGCAGCCCGCCGAGGGGCTCAGATACGCAGTATTTT.

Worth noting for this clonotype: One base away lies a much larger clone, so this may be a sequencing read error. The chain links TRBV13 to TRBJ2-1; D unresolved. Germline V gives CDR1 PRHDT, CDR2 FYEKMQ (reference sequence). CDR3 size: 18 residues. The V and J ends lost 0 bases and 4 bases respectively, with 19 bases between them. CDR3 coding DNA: TGTGCCAGCAGCTTAGGGCAAAAGTCGGGCCTACTTTACAATGAGCAGTTCTTC. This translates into CASSLGQKSGLLYNEQFF.

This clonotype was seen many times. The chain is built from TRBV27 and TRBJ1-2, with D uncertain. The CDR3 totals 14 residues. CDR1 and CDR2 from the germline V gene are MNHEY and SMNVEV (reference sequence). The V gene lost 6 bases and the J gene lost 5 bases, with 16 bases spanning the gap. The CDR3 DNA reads TGTGCCAGCAGCGCGAGCCCGATTGATTATGGCTACACCTTC. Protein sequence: CASSASPIDYGYTF.

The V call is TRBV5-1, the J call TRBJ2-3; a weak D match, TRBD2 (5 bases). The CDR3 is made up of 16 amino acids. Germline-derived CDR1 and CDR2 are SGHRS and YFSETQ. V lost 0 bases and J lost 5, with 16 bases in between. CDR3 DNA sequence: TGCGCCAGCAGCTTGGGGGCCGGAGGATGGGAAGATACGCAGTATTTT. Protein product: CASSLGAGGWEDTQYF.